These T cell receptor beta chains were read from a single sample in a study of blood T cell repertoires in COVID-19. Repertoires were generated with immunoSEQ multiplex PCR, while TCRdb's copy carries only in-frame clones and drops some. The table has approximately 260,000 clones, approximately 82% seen once. The sample comprised peripheral blood. All receptors derive from a man aged 55 to 70 who had recovered from COVID-19. Each CDR3 is given without its conserved first and last residue. D genes are given only for firm matches.

V,J,D,CDR3
TRBV6-1,TRBJ1-2,TRBD1,ASSERGTDGYT
TRBV7-9,TRBJ2-7,TRBD1,ASSHDRGPPYEQY
TRBV2,TRBJ2-3,TRBD1,ASIGTGVNTDTQY
TRBV18,TRBJ2-3,TRBD2,ASSPLAGGADTQY
TRBV5-6,TRBJ1-4,.,ASSFNHEVF
TRBV28,TRBJ2-7,.,ASTDGSYYEQY
TRBV21-1,TRBJ2-7,.,ASGGGLNPEQY
TRBV18,TRBJ2-2,TRBD1,ASSQTMGQGNTGELF
TRBV7-2,TRBJ2-7,.,ASSLFARIDEQY
TRBV18,TRBJ2-1,.,ASSPLRRAGDFEQF
TRBV28,TRBJ2-3,.,ASSLLGGLTDTQY
TRBV7-8,TRBJ2-7,TRBD1,ASSPRTGERPYEQY
TRBV7-7,TRBJ2-1,.,ASSARDSPTNEQF
TRBV19,TRBJ1-2,TRBD1,ASSDRGTYGYT
TRBV19,TRBJ2-1,TRBD2,ASSSQGLNNEGQF
TRBV19,TRBJ1-5,TRBD1,ASNHRGSQPQH
TRBV29-1,TRBJ2-1,.,SVVGLNSGSYNEQF
TRBV5-1,TRBJ2-5,.,ASSLDGGQLQETQY